The next 28 T cell receptor beta chains were all read from a single sample in a study of T cells after yellow fever vaccination. In TCRdb, the 5' RACE reads were re-called with MiXCR into one record per CDR3 protein. The sample yields 29,000 or so distinct CDR3 sequences, over 4.5% seen once. The input for sequencing was CD8+ T cells sorted from PBMCs, taken 10 days after the yellow fever booster vaccination. All receptors derive from a man aged 30-40 years who received the YFV17D yellow fever vaccine.

This clonotype was seen only a few times. The rearrangement joins TRBV12-3 or TRBV12-4 to TRBJ1-1, with D unresolved. CDR3 size: 14 residues. The germline V and J ends were trimmed by 6 bases and 3 bases, with 14 bases remaining between them. CDR3: CASSQRPSDTEAFF. The CDR3, as DNA: TGTGCCAGCAGCCAAAGGCCGAGCGACACTGAAGCTTTCTTT.

Many counts were recorded for this clonotype. CDR3 loop: CSVEDLEGTVTDTQYF. The DNA for the CDR3 is TGCAGCGTTGAAGATCTGGAGGGAACCGTCACAGATACGCAGTATTTT. The chain couples TRBV29-1 to TRBJ2-3; D perhaps matches TRBD2 (6 bases). V lost 0 bases and J lost 2, with 15 bases in between. The germline gives CDR1 SQVTM, CDR2 ANQGSEA. The CDR3 loop spans 16 amino acids.

About this clonotype itself: A much larger clone is a single base away; this may be a read error. This chain joins TRBV11-2 and TRBJ2-3, with TRBD1 identical over 8 bases. The CDR3 is 16 residues long. Germline CDR1 reads SGHAT; CDR2 reads FQNNGV. The CDR3 bases are TGTGTCAGCAGCTTCTTCCGGCAGGGGGCAAGAGATACGCAGTATTTT. Protein: CVSSFFRQGARDTQYF.

By proportion, this clonotype is medium-sized. The gene calls are TRBV20-1 and TRBJ2-7; D remains ambiguous. V dropped 5 bases and J dropped 2 bases, with 25 bases sitting between them. The CDR3 is made up of 17 amino acids. Germline CDR1 reads DFQATT; CDR2 reads SNEGSKA (reference sequence). CDR3 loop: CSARRLVPMLDAYEQYF. CDR3 sequence (DNA): TGCAGTGCTCGACGCCTTGTACCAATGCTCGACGCCTACGAGCAGTACTTC.

This clonotype was observed at least ten times. The chain joins TRBV7-9 to TRBJ2-2, with a tentative D call TRBD2 (5 bases). CDR3 length equals 12 residues. CDR1 is SEHNR and CDR2 is FQNEAQ in the germline V gene (reference sequence). The germline V and J ends were trimmed by 7 bases and 7 bases, with 10 bases remaining between them. CDR3 DNA sequence: TGTGCCAGCATCCCGGGGAGCGGGGAGCTGTTTTTT. This translates into CASIPGSGELFF.

This clonotype has ten or more counts. V usage is TRBV12-3 or TRBV12-4 and J usage is TRBJ2-7; 10 nucleotides align to TRBD2. The CDR3 has 15 amino acids. The V gene end was trimmed by 3 bases and the J gene end by 1 base; junction bases not matched to a gene: 3. This CDR3 reads CASSLEREGSYEQYF. The CDR3 DNA follows: TGTGCCAGCAGTTTGGAGCGGGAGGGTTCCTACGAGCAGTACTTC.

This clonotype was seen many times. The rearrangement uses TRBV4-3 and TRBJ2-1, with 11 positions matching TRBD2. In germline, CDR1 is LGHNA, CDR2 YSLEER. Trimming took 0 bases from V and 4 from J; bases not matched to a gene: 5. This CDR3 is built from 17 residues. CDR3 amino acids: CASSQDWGLAVYNEQFF. CDR3 in DNA: TGCGCCAGCAGCCAAGATTGGGGACTAGCGGTATACAATGAGCAGTTCTTC.

This clonotype was counted ten times or more. J is TRBJ2-3 and V is TRBV5-6; a weak D match, TRBD1 (5 bases). V lost 4 bases and J lost 5, with 8 bases in between. The CDR3 is 12 residues long. Looked up from germline, CDR1 is SGHDT and CDR2 is YYEEEE. The CDR3 is CASSEQVDTQYF. The CDR3 coding sequence is TGTGCCAGCAGCGAACAGGTAGATACGCAGTATTTT.

V gene TRBV11-2 combines with J gene TRBJ2-5; 9 nucleotides match TRBD2. From germline, CDR1 is SGHAT and CDR2 FQNNGV. J was trimmed by 3 bases and V by 1 base; bases with no gene match: 3. The CDR3 runs 15 residues. The CDR3 loop reads CASSLGAGGEETQYF. As DNA, the CDR3 is TGTGCCAGCAGCTTAGGGGCGGGAGGGGAAGAGACCCAGTACTTC.

This clonotype was seen repeatedly, ten times or more. V usage is TRBV29-1 and J usage is TRBJ2-1; D not certain. V was pared by 7 bases and J by 5 bases, with 18 bases between. The CDR3 length is 14 residues. From germline, CDR1 is SQVTM and CDR2 ANQGSEA. Here the CDR3 reads CSAPALDRNNEQFF. The CDR3 coding sequence is TGCAGCGCCCCCGCCCTGGACCGGAACAATGAGCAGTTCTTC.

This clonotype was counted many times. The rearrangement links TRBV24-1 to TRBJ2-1; the match to TRBD1 covers 7 bases. With V trimmed by 5 bases and J by 8 bases, 14 bases remained unmatched. The CDR3 contains 16 residues. Germline V gives CDR1 KGHDR, CDR2 SFDVKD. CDR3 protein: CATSVDRENLGDEQFF. In DNA form, the CDR3 reads TGTGCCACCAGTGTCGACAGGGAAAATCTGGGCGATGAGCAGTTCTTC.

Ten or more counts support this clonotype. The V gene is TRBV10-3, the J gene TRBJ2-3, with TRBD2 matching over 12 bases. The CDR3 has 15 amino acids. V was pared by 11 bases and J by 2 bases, with 8 bases of the junction left unmatched. Germline-derived CDR1 and CDR2 are ENHRY and SYGVKD. In DNA, the CDR3 is TGTGCCGTTGCCGGGACTAGCGGGTACACAGATACGCAGTATTTT. It codes for CAVAGTSGYTDTQYF.

This clonotype was observed many times. This chain links TRBV2 with TRBJ2-1; 11 positions agree with TRBD2. Per the germline V gene, CDR1 is SNHLY and CDR2 is FYNNEI. This CDR3 has 13 residues. The V and J ends lost 4 bases and 9 bases, in that order; junction bases with no gene match: 2. DNA of the CDR3: TGTGCCAGCAGTGTGACTAGCGGGACTGAGCAGTTCTTC. Translating it yields CASSVTSGTEQFF.

This clonotype was picked up many times. This chain uses TRBV6-5 with TRBJ2-3, with D perhaps TRBD1 (6 bases). The germline CDR1 and CDR2 sequences are MNHEY and SVGAGI. The CDR3 length is 15 residues. V gave up 2 bases and J gave up 7 bases, with 16 bases separating them. DNA for the CDR3: TGTGCCAGCAGTTACGCCTGGGGACAAGCAAATACGCAGTATTTT. Amino acid sequence: CASSYAWGQANTQYF.

Only a few counts were recorded for this clonotype. The chain uses TRBV3-1 and TRBJ1-2; TRBD1 aligns across 7 bases. Germline V gene sequence: CDR1 LGHDT, CDR2 YNNKEL (reference sequence). Trimming removed 5 bases from V and 2 bases from J; junction bases left unmatched: 11. The CDR3 runs to 16 residues. CDR3 region: CASSTTGAGDNYGYTF. The CDR3 DNA reads as TGTGCCAGCAGCACTACAGGGGCTGGGGACAACTATGGCTACACCTTC. Full variable domain (rest looked up from reference TRBV3-1 and TRBJ1-2): DTAVSQTPKYLVTQMGNDKSIKCEQNLGHDTMYWYKQDSKKFLKIMFSYNNKELIINETVPNRFSPKSPDKAHLNLHINSLELGDSAVYFCASSTTGAGDNYGYTFGSGTRLTVV.

This clonotype came up many times. The chain carries TRBV12-3 or TRBV12-4 and TRBJ2-2, with unresolved D. This CDR3 spans 13 amino acids. Trimming left V 5 bases short and J 5 bases short, with 9 bases between. For the CDR3, the DNA is TGTGCCAGCAGTCAGATACAAACCGGGGAGCTGTTTTTT. Its protein is CASSQIQTGELFF.

This clonotype was recorded at least ten times. The CDR3 region has the DNA TGTGCCAGCAGCTTAACGACCGGGACCTGGATCTACGAGCAGTACTTC. It yields the protein CASSLTTGTWIYEQYF. This sequence joins TRBV7-7 and TRBJ2-7; D is perhaps TRBD1 or TRBD2 (5 bases each). Trimming shortened V by 2 bases and J by 3 bases, and 17 bases separated the two germline ends. CDR3 length: 16 residues. Germline V gives CDR1 SSHAT, CDR2 FNYEAQ (reference sequence).

This clonotype came up many times. The chain is built from TRBV15 and TRBJ2-5; 9 positions match TRBD2. The CDR3 extends over 15 amino acids. CDR1 is LNHNV, CDR2 YYDKDF, per germline (reference sequence). Trimming at V came to 0 bases and at J to 4 bases, leaving 3 bases not matched to a gene. The CDR3 spells CATSRELAGAETQYF. The CDR3 coding sequence is TGTGCCACCAGCAGAGAGTTAGCGGGAGCAGAGACCCAGTACTTC.

This clonotype was picked up many times. V and J are TRBV4-3 and TRBJ2-2, with D possibly being TRBD1 or TRBD2 (6 bases each). This CDR3 region has 19 residues. V was cut by 4 bases and J by 0 bases, with 21 bases left in between. The germline CDR1 and CDR2 sequences are LGHNA and YSLEER. CDR3 sequence: CASSPQEGYREANTGELFF. The CDR3 DNA is TGCGCCAGCAGCCCCCAAGAGGGCTACAGGGAGGCGAACACCGGGGAGCTGTTTTTT.

This clonotype was seen at least ten times. The rearrangement links TRBV24-1 to TRBJ2-5, with TRBD2 matching over 8 bases. Germline values: CDR1 KGHDR, CDR2 SFDVKD. This CDR3 region has 14 residues. Unmatched junction bases numbered 0, after V lost 1 base and J lost 3 bases. CDR3 DNA: TGTGCCACCAGTGATTTAGCGGGAGAAGAGACCCAGTACTTC. Translating it yields CATSDLAGEETQYF.

This clonotype was seen at least ten times. The rearrangement links TRBV9 to TRBJ2-7; 9 nucleotides agree with TRBD1. Germline CDR1 SGDLS, CDR2 YYNGEE. The CDR3 consists of 14 residues. The V and J ends lost 3 bases and 4 bases, in that order; junction bases with no gene match: 5. The CDR3 region is CASSAPGQGYEQYF. In DNA form, the CDR3 reads TGTGCCAGCAGCGCACCGGGACAGGGATACGAGCAGTACTTC.

This clonotype was seen repeatedly, ten times or more. The chain combines TRBV6-5 with TRBJ2-1; no reliable D call. V lost 3 bases to trimming and J lost 0 bases, with 21 bases between them. CDR1 MNHEY and CDR2 SVGAGI come from the germline V gene. The CDR3 has 19 residues. The CDR3 is CASSYDHEAETSSYNEQFF. CDR3 bases: TGTGCCAGCAGTTATGATCACGAGGCGGAGACGAGCTCCTACAATGAGCAGTTCTTC.

This clonotype was recorded many times. The chain employs TRBV20-1 and TRBJ1-1; 9 nucleotides line up with TRBD1. With 6 bases clipped from V and 5 bases from J, the junction kept 7 bases outside the gene matches. This CDR3 contains 13 residues. Per germline, CDR1 DFQATT and CDR2 SNEGSKA (reference sequence). The CDR3: CSATDRGNTEAFF. CDR3 sequence (DNA): TGCAGTGCAACCGACAGGGGGAATACTGAAGCTTTCTTT.

This clonotype was recorded at least ten times. The chain is built from TRBV12-3 or TRBV12-4 and TRBJ2-1; a weak D match, TRBD2 (6 bases). The CDR3 runs 13 residues. The DNA of the CDR3 is TGTGCTTGCCTGGCTAGCGACTACAATGAGCAGTTCTTC. Translation: CACLASDYNEQFF.

This clonotype was observed many times. The rearrangement joins TRBV5-1 to TRBJ2-1; 7 positions agree with TRBD2. After removal of 4 bases from V and 4 bases from J, the junction contained 8 bases not matched to a gene. The CDR3 is 15 amino acids. The V gene's germline CDR1 is SGHRS and CDR2 YFSETQ. CDR3 amino acids: CASSRTLAGYNEQFF. CDR3 DNA: TGCGCCAGCAGCCGCACCTTAGCGGGTTACAATGAGCAGTTCTTC. Together with reference TRBV5-1 and TRBJ2-1, the CDR3 gives the full variable domain: KAGVTQTPRYLIKTRGQQVTLSCSPISGHRSVSWYQQTPGQGLQFLFEYFSETQRNKGNFPGRFSGRQFSNSRSEMNVSTLELGDSALYLCASSRTLAGYNEQFFGPGTRLTVL.

This clonotype was seen many times. CDR3 residues: CARPYSGTEDTGELFF. In DNA form, the CDR3 reads TGCGCCAGACCTTATTCCGGGACAGAAGACACCGGGGAGCTGTTTTTT. The chain links TRBV23-1 to TRBJ2-2; 7 bases agree with TRBD1. TRBV23-1 is reported as an ORF; its role is uncertain. The trim removed 9 bases at V and 3 bases at J, leaving 13 bases unmatched. The CDR3 consists of 16 residues.

This clonotype was picked up many times. The gene calls are TRBV6-5 and TRBJ1-1; D might be TRBD1 (6 bases). Germline CDR1 reads MNHEY; CDR2 reads SVGAGI. The CDR3 is 13 amino acids. V was pared by 6 bases and J by 4 bases, with 12 bases between. CDR3 loop: CASRLQGSTEAFF. DNA for the CDR3: TGTGCCAGCAGACTACAGGGTTCCACTGAAGCTTTCTTT.

This clonotype was counted ten times or more. The chain is built from TRBV9 and TRBJ2-5, with 7 nucleotides matching TRBD1. Germline CDR1 and CDR2: SGDLS and YYNGEE. CDR3 length: 14 residues. Trimming removed 1 base from V and 2 bases from J; junction bases left unmatched: 2. Here the CDR3 reads CASSVSGQQETQYF. In nucleotides, the CDR3 is TGTGCCAGCAGCGTATCGGGACAGCAAGAGACCCAGTACTTC.